The following is a T cell receptor (beta chain) sequence with its context. Peripheral blood samples and lesional scalp punch biopsies were obtained from alopecia areata patients. These data are taken from a study of CD8+ T cells in alopecia areata. Study in general: Tofacitinib treatment spanned 6 to 18 months, with 6 months off drug afterward.

CDR1 and CDR2 from the germline V gene are SNHLY and FYNNEI. The CDR3 consists of 11 residues. Once RNA had been extracted, it was reverse transcribed into cDNA to act as the sequencing template. TCRdb keeps only in-frame clones here, not all; method: immunoSEQ multiplex PCR. Of roughly 150,000 clones in the sample, 58% are singletons; the top ten hold 5% to 7%. This specimen consisted of CD4+ T cells sorted from blood, obtained at week 0. The J gene is TRBJ1-1, the V gene TRBV2; D remains unclear. This clonotype was obtained from a human donor with alopecia areata. CDR3 loop: CAISGNTEAFF. For the CDR3, the DNA is TGTGCTATAAGCGGGAACACTGAAGCTTTCTTT.